What follows is one TCR beta chain and its context. This clonotype has a count of ten or more. Its cognate antigen has yet to be identified. Base quality data are lacking; no much larger clone is found one base away. cDNA was synthesized by template-switch 5'RACE using a primer carrying a 10-nucleotide random unique molecular identifier by which each TCR transcript was tagged. Each sequencing run produced over 160 million TCR-beta sequences covering 15-18 subjects. Total RNA was extracted with the RNeasy kit. TCR-beta VDJ regions were amplified with primers for the TCR constant region and the 5'RACE anchor, using the KAPA Real-time Library Amplification kit. A first PCR added sample indexes and Illumina adaptors, after which a second PCR increased the library yield. After purification with Ampure beads, the TCR product of roughly 650 bp was size-selected on a 2% E-gel SizeSelection system. Before pooling, library quality was assessed on a Bioanalyzer, concentration was determined with Qubit, and library quantification was performed with the Kapa Library Quantification kit. Libraries were sequenced paired-end 2 x 150 bp on an Illumina HiSeq 2500. To increase sequence diversity, about 23-32% phiX was spiked into each library pool. In the original analysis: The quality-filtered reads were processed with the UMI-based MiGEC pipeline, whose error correction step removed more than 85% of the raw TCR sequences. IMGT germline references were used for aligning VDJ genes, and each clonotype was defined as a unique CDR3 amino acid sequence together with its V-J genes. Clonal expansion, Shannon diversity, and CDR3 relatedness (CalcPairwiseDistances, ClusterSamples) were evaluated with VDJtools, and phylogenetic trees were built with CLCbio workbench. Using coefficient-of-variation modelling across technical triplicates, the study counted a clone as expanded if it had at least 8 unique UMIs. Using fastp at Q25 and MiXCR, TCRdb reprocessed the public reads and kept productive beta chains. Here each entry gathers all rows of one CDR3 protein and keeps the most common genes and DNA. Here the V and J calls rest on TCRdb's processing, not on the authors' analysis. This sample holds over 90,000 distinct CDR3 sequences; 9.5% to 14% were observed only once. Of the sample, about 3% falls within the top ten clones.

Interpreted using the paper, the time point label stands for: longitudinal time-point 3. Libraries from unsorted PBMCs were made from 2 million PBMCs kept in RNAlater at -80 degrees C until RNA extraction. Peripheral blood was subjected to Ficoll-Hypaque density gradient centrifugation to isolate PBMCs, which were then cryopreserved in liquid nitrogen. These data belong to a study of neurological immune-mediated disorders (dated by TCRdb to about 2019). A note on the overall study: The study compared peripheral blood TCR-beta repertoires of HTLV-I-associated myelopathy (HAM/TSP) patients, multiple sclerosis patients and healthy controls using UMI-based sequencing. Longitudinal samples, technical triplicates and paired sorted CD4+ and CD8+ T-cell subsets, alongside PBMC samples, were included among the roughly 100 TCR-beta libraries. Of the roughly 68 subjects in the cohort, about 14 were HAM/TSP patients, some 35 were multiple sclerosis patients, and about 20 were healthy controls. Longitudinal HAM/TSP and healthy donors had 3 time-points each (roughly 3-45 month intervals).

Points the paper makes about the study in general: No identical CDR3 amino acid sequences were shared among expanded clones across subjects, suggesting private TCR-beta repertoires in all groups. TCR clonal expansion was highest in HAM/TSP patients and lowest in MS patients, with MS patients falling below even healthy controls.

CDR1 DFQATT and CDR2 SNEGSKA are derived from the germline V gene (reference sequence). The CDR3 numbers 12 residues from cysteine through phenylalanine. CDR3 DNA is the only sequence kept; it has 36 bases, read in frame from the first base. V lost 6 bases and J lost 5 bases; the stretch between them is 13 bases long. Sequencing was done on a sample of PBMCs. The sequence is built from TRBV20-1 and TRBJ2-5; perhaps TRBD1 is the D gene, with 5 bases matching. The sequence came from a female donor with HTLV-1-associated myelopathy (HAM/TSP). The CDR3 reads as follows: CSAEGQVETQYF. The nucleotide sequence is given as TGCAGTGCAGAAGGACAAGTTGAGACCCAGTACTTC.